A single sample gave rise to the 5 T cell receptor beta chains below, sequenced in a study of CD8 T cells in acute hepatitis C reinfection. Regarding time point: naive CD8 control sorted from an acute-time-point sample. Sequencing used immunoSEQ multiplex PCR; TCRdb keeps in-frame clones, though not all of them. Among 30,000 to 40,000 clones, approximately 85% were seen once, and the ten largest hold 9.5% to 12%. Material: naive CD8+ T cells from PBMCs. These receptors all stem from a woman younger than 30 who spontaneously cleared hepatitis C infection.

The J gene is TRBJ1-2, the V gene TRBV6-1; D possibly corresponds to TRBD1 (5 bases). V lost 5 bases and J 4 bases, leaving 8 bases between the germline ends. CDR3 length: 12 amino acids. From germline, CDR1 is MNHNS and CDR2 SASEGT. As DNA, the CDR3 is TGTGCCAGCAGTACAGGAATCTATGGCTACACCTTC. Translating gives CASSTGIYGYTF.

In its sample, this clone was seen once. V usage is TRBV27 and J usage is TRBJ2-1; 9 nucleotides match TRBD1. Germline values: CDR1 MNHEY, CDR2 SMNVEV (reference sequence). The CDR3 contains 14 residues. The V and J ends lost 7 bases and 7 bases, in that order; junction bases with no gene match: 8. CDR3 loop: CASKVTGGINEQFF. The CDR3 DNA reads TGTGCCAGCAAGGTTACAGGGGGCATAAATGAGCAGTTCTTC.

V is TRBV29-1 and J is TRBJ1-2; D is unresolved. From germline, CDR1 is SQVTM and CDR2 ANQGSEA. The CDR3 has 13 residues. Trimming left V 4 bases short and J 2 bases short, with 11 bases between. CDR3 nucleotides: TGCAGCGTTGGGTTCGTGTCAAACTATGGCTACACCTTC. Translating gives CSVGFVSNYGYTF.

This clone was seen more than once but under ten times. The rearrangement joins TRBV27 to TRBJ1-1; 11 bases map to TRBD1. This CDR3 has 14 amino acids. J gave up 7 bases and V 5 bases, and 6 bases lay outside the gene matches. Per germline, CDR1 MNHEY and CDR2 SMNVEV (reference sequence). CDR3 sequence (DNA): TGTGCCAGCAGTGTCGGACAGGGGGCAGGTGAAGCTTTCTTT. Protein sequence: CASSVGQGAGEAFF.

The chain recombines TRBV9 with TRBJ2-1; D uncertain. Trimming cost V 0 bases and J 6 bases, with 7 bases left between them. CDR1 SGDLS and CDR2 YYNGEE come from the germline V gene. The CDR3 contains 13 residues. The CDR3 DNA follows: TGTGCCAGCAGCGTAGAGGGCGGCAATGAGCAGTTCTTC. The encoded protein is CASSVEGGNEQFF. The entire variable domain, with the rest obtained from reference TRBV9 and TRBJ2-1, is as follows: DSGVTQTPKHLITATGQRVTLRCSPRSGDLSVYWYQQSLDQGLQFLIQYYNGEERAKGNILERFSAQQFPDLHSELNLSSLELGDSALYFCASSVEGGNEQFFGPGTRLTVL.